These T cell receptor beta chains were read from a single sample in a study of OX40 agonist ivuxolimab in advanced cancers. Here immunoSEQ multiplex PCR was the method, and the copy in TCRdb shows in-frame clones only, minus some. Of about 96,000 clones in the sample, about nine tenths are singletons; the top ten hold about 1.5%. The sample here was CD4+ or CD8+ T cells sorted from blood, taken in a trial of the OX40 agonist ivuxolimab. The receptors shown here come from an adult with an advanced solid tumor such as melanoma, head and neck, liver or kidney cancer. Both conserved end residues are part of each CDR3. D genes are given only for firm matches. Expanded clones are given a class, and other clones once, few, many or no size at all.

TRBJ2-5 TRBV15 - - CATSRDTKEAQYF TGTGCCACCAGCAGAGATACGAAGGAGGCCCAGTACTTC
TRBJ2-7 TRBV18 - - CASSPRGFEVGSYEQYF TGTGCCAGCTCACCACGCGGCTTCGAGGTAGGGTCCTACGAGCAGTACTTC
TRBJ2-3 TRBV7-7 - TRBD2 CASAPGLAGDTQYF TGTGCTAGTGCCCCGGGACTAGCGGGAGATACGCAGTATTTT
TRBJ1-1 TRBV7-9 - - CASSFRVFAEAFF TGTGCCAGCAGTTTCAGGGTTTTCGCTGAAGCTTTCTTT
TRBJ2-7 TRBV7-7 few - CASSPNPTGPYEQYF TGTGCTAGCAGCCCAAACCCAACAGGGCCCTACGAGCAGTACTTC
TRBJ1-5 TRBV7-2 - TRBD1 CASSLRTGKDQPQHF TGTGCCAGCAGCTTAAGGACAGGGAAAGATCAGCCCCAGCATTTT
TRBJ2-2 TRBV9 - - CASSPPVPGELFF TGTGCCAGCAGCCCCCCGGTCCCCGGGGAGCTGTTTTTT
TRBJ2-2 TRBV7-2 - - CASSPASAIASTGELFF TGTGCCAGCAGCCCAGCGAGTGCTATAGCTTCCACCGGGGAGCTGTTTTTT
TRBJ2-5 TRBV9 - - CASSVASGVGRETQYF TGTGCCAGCAGCGTAGCTTCGGGGGTCGGCAGGGAGACCCAGTACTTC
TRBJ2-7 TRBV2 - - CASRRTDLNSYEQYF TGTGCCAGCAGGAGGACTGACTTGAACTCCTACGAGCAGTACTTC
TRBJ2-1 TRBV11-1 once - CASSLARGARGNEQFF TGTGCCAGCAGCTTAGCGAGAGGGGCGAGGGGCAATGAGCAGTTCTTC
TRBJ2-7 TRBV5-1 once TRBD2 CASSTGTSGRGEQYF TGCGCCAGCAGCACCGGGACTAGCGGGAGGGGCGAGCAGTACTTC
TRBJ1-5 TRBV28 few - CASRRVTSNQPQHF TGTGCCAGCAGAAGAGTAACGAGCAATCAGCCCCAGCATTTT
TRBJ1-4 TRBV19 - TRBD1 CASSPQDRRNEKLFF TGTGCCAGTAGTCCCCAGGACAGGCGTAATGAAAAACTGTTTTTT
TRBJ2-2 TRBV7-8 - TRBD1 CASSRTGGFGELFF TGTGCCAGCAGCCGGACAGGGGGCTTCGGGGAGCTGTTTTTT
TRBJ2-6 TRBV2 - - CAILTAPSGANVLTF TGTGCCATCCTGACAGCTCCCTCTGGGGCCAACGTCCTGACTTTC
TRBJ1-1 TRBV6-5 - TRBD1 CASIAGTVNTEAFF TGTGCCAGCATCGCCGGGACAGTCAACACTGAAGCTTTCTTT
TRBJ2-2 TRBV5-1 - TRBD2 CASSTLAGESAGELFF TGCGCCAGCAGCACTCTAGCGGGAGAGTCGGCCGGGGAGCTGTTTTTT
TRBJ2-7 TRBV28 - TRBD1 CASSHGTGYEQYF TGTGCCAGCAGCCACGGGACAGGCTACGAGCAGTACTTC
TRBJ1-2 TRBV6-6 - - CASRREQRGNYGYTF TGTGCCAGCCGCAGGGAACAACGCGGCAACTATGGCTACACCTTC
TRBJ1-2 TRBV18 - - CASSPRSYGYTF TGTGCCAGCTCACCACGATCCTATGGCTACACCTTC
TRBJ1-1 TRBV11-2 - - CASSFGASTEAFF TGTGCCAGCAGCTTCGGGGCGAGCACTGAAGCTTTCTTT
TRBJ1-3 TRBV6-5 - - CASSYTRGNTIYF TGTGCCAGCAGTTACACCAGGGGAAACACCATATATTTT
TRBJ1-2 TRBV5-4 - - CASSPSTGTYGYTF TGTGCCAGCAGCCCCTCGACAGGAACCTATGGCTACACCTTC
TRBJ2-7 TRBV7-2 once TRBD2 CASRLAGRSYEQYF TGTGCCAGCAGATTAGCGGGAAGGTCCTACGAGCAGTACTTC
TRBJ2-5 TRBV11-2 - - CASSFLGSWEQETQYF TGTGCCAGCAGCTTCCTAGGCTCGTGGGAGCAAGAGACCCAGTACTTC
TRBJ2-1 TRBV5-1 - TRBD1 CASSLQGANEQFF TGCGCCAGCAGCTTACAGGGGGCGAATGAGCAGTTCTTC
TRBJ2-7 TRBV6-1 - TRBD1 CASSRTGVQYF TGTGCCAGCAGCCGGACAGGCGTACAGTACTTC
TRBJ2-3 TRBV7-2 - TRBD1 CASSLELDRTDTQYF TGTGCCAGCAGCTTAGAACTGGACAGGACAGATACGCAGTATTTT
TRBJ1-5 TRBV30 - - CAWSSSSNQPQHF TGTGCCTGGAGTAGTTCTAGCAATCAGCCCCAGCATTTT
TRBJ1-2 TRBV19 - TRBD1 CASSDRQGRGYTF TGTGCCAGTAGTGACCGACAGGGCCGCGGCTACACCTTC